This T cell receptor (beta chain) was identified in a study of blood T cell repertoires in COVID-19. Here immunoSEQ multiplex PCR was the method, and the copy in TCRdb shows in-frame clones only, minus some. The profile covers approximately 190,000 clones, with around 84% appearing a single time and about 15% taken by the ten largest. This TCR was recovered from a man aged 30-40 years with active or convalescent COVID-19. Sequenced: peripheral blood.

CDR3 residues: CASTRCSGQETQYF. The CDR3 DNA reads as TGTGCCAGCACCCGTTGCTCAGGTCAAGAGACCCAGTACTTC. The V and J genes are TRBV7-3 and TRBJ2-5, with D hard to call. Per the germline V gene, CDR1 is SGHTA and CDR2 is FQGTGA. V lost 7 bases, J lost 2 bases, and 14 bases lay in between. The CDR3 runs to 14 residues.